These T cell receptor beta chains were read from a single sample in a study of T cell changes during pregnancy in multiple sclerosis. Profiling relied on immunoSEQ multiplex PCR, and the TCRdb table lists in-frame clones only, not all of them. The sample includes 65,000 to 85,000 clones, roughly 88% of them seen just once. The sample here was peripheral blood, taken in the third trimester of pregnancy. The receptors were gathered from a female donor with multiple sclerosis, enrolled in a pregnancy study. CDR3s include the opening cysteine and the closing phenylalanine or tryptophan. A D gene is named only where the DNA matches it firmly. The size entry is marked missing in some rows and otherwise reads once, few, many or a size class.

J: TRBJ1-2
size: -
length: 14
V: TRBV11-2
D: TRBD1
DNA: TGTGCCAGCAGTTTCTCCGGACAGGGCTATGGCTACACCTTC
CDR3: CASSFSGQGYGYTF

J: TRBJ2-7
size: -
length: 13
V: TRBV2
D: -
DNA: TGTGCCAGCAGTCAGGAATTCCCCTACGAGCAGTACTTC
CDR3: CASSQEFPYEQYF

J: TRBJ1-4
size: -
length: 14
V: TRBV15
D: TRBD1
DNA: TGTGCCACCGCGACGGGGGACAGGGTCGAAAAACTGTTTTTT
CDR3: CATATGDRVEKLFF

J: TRBJ2-7
size: -
length: 14
V: TRBV6-5
D: TRBD1
DNA: TGTGCCAGCAGACGGGACAGGAGCTCCTACGAGCAGTACTTC
CDR3: CASRRDRSSYEQYF

J: TRBJ2-3
size: -
length: 14
V: TRBV11-2
D: -
DNA: TGTGCCAGCAGCTTAGCAGGGGGCACAGATACGCAGTATTTT
CDR3: CASSLAGGTDTQYF

J: TRBJ2-5
size: -
length: 15
V: TRBV7-6
D: TRBD2
DNA: TGTGCCAGCAGCTTATCCCCGACTAGCGAAGAGACCCAGTACTTC
CDR3: CASSLSPTSEETQYF

J: TRBJ1-1
size: -
length: 15
V: TRBV18
D: -
DNA: TGTGCCAGCTCACCACTTCGGCTAAAACAGGCTGAAGCTTTCTTT
CDR3: CASSPLRLKQAEAFF

J: TRBJ2-5
size: -
length: 21
V: TRBV4-2
D: TRBD2
DNA: TGTGCCAGCAGCCAGGGTATACACGGGACTAGCGGGGGGGCAGGTGGAGAGACCCAGTACTTC
CDR3: CASSQGIHGTSGGAGGETQYF

J: TRBJ2-6
size: once
length: 17
V: TRBV4-3
D: -
DNA: TGCGCCAGCAGCCAAGATGGAGGGTCCTCTGGGGCCAACGTCCTGACTTTC
CDR3: CASSQDGGSSGANVLTF

J: TRBJ1-1
size: -
length: 12
V: TRBV2
D: -
DNA: TGTGCCAGAAACAGGGTGAACACTGAAGCTTTCTTT
CDR3: CARNRVNTEAFF

J: TRBJ2-3
size: -
length: 16
V: TRBV19
D: TRBD2
DNA: TGTGCCAGTAGTCAGCGGGACTGGTATATTGTGGATACGCAGTATTTT
CDR3: CASSQRDWYIVDTQYF

J: TRBJ2-7
size: -
length: 14
V: TRBV5-6
D: TRBD1
DNA: TGTGCCAGCAGCTTATCGGACAGGGTCCACGAGCAGTACTTC
CDR3: CASSLSDRVHEQYF

J: TRBJ2-5
size: -
length: 12
V: TRBV5-1
D: -
DNA: TGCGCCAGCAGCGTCAACCAAGAGACCCAGTACTTC
CDR3: CASSVNQETQYF

J: TRBJ1-1
size: once
length: 13
V: TRBV6-5
D: -
DNA: TGTGCCAGCAGAAGGGACTCCGTCTTACAAGCTTTCTTT
CDR3: CASRRDSVLQAFF

J: TRBJ1-5
size: -
length: 16
V: TRBV23-1
D: -
DNA: TGCGCCAGCACTCCAAGAAATTCAGGGTATTGTCAGCCCCAGCATTTT
CDR3: CASTPRNSGYCQPQHF

J: TRBJ2-2
size: -
length: 15
V: TRBV9
D: TRBD1
DNA: TGTGCCAGCAGCTCGTGGACAGGGAACACCGGGGAGCTGTTTTTT
CDR3: CASSSWTGNTGELFF

J: TRBJ2-7
size: -
length: 14
V: TRBV5-1
D: -
DNA: TGCGCCAGCAGCTTGGGGACAGTCTCCTACGAGCAGTACTTC
CDR3: CASSLGTVSYEQYF

J: TRBJ1-1
size: -
length: 15
V: TRBV5-4
D: -
DNA: TGTGCCAGCAGCTTGGGGGGGACACGGAACACTGAAGCTTTCTTT
CDR3: CASSLGGTRNTEAFF

J: TRBJ2-7
size: -
length: 11
V: TRBV11-2
D: -
DNA: TGTGCCAGCAGCTCACAGTACGAGCAGTACTTC
CDR3: CASSSQYEQYF

J: TRBJ2-2
size: once
length: 15
V: TRBV7-9
D: TRBD1
DNA: TGTGCCAGCAGCTTAGTGGGGGACAGCATCGGGGAGCTGTTTTTT
CDR3: CASSLVGDSIGELFF

J: TRBJ1-1
size: -
length: 13
V: TRBV10-2
D: -
DNA: TGCGCCAGCAGTGCCGGGACACACACTGAAGCTTTCTTT
CDR3: CASSAGTHTEAFF

J: TRBJ2-5
size: -
length: 13
V: TRBV13
D: -
DNA: TGTGCCAGCAGCCCGGGGTGGGGAGAGACCCAGTACTTC
CDR3: CASSPGWGETQYF

J: TRBJ1-1
size: -
length: 15
V: TRBV5-1
D: -
DNA: TGCGCCAGCAGCTTGGTTGCAGGCATGAACACTGAAGCTTTCTTT
CDR3: CASSLVAGMNTEAFF

J: TRBJ2-3
size: -
length: 15
V: TRBV5-1
D: -
DNA: TGCGCCAGCAGCTTGGGCGGGTGGCGCACAGATACGCAGTATTTT
CDR3: CASSLGGWRTDTQYF

J: TRBJ2-7
size: -
length: 16
V: TRBV5-1
D: TRBD2
DNA: TGCGCCAGCAGCTTGGGGGTACTAGCGGGGGCCTACGAGCAGTACTTC
CDR3: CASSLGVLAGAYEQYF

J: TRBJ2-3
size: -
length: 19
V: TRBV27
D: TRBD2
DNA: TGTGCCAGCAGTTTATCTGGACTAGCGGGGGGGACTAGCACAGATACGCAGTATTTT
CDR3: CASSLSGLAGGTSTDTQYF

J: TRBJ2-1
size: -
length: 13
V: TRBV29-1
D: TRBD1
DNA: TGCAGCGTTGTGGGACAGGGTTACAATGAGCAGTTCTTC
CDR3: CSVVGQGYNEQFF

J: TRBJ1-5
size: -
length: 16
V: TRBV7-2
D: -
DNA: TGTGCCAGCAGCCCACAGGGACCCCTTAGCAATCAGCCCCAGCATTTT
CDR3: CASSPQGPLSNQPQHF

J: TRBJ1-5
size: -
length: 13
V: TRBV7-2
D: TRBD1
DNA: TGTGCCAGCAGCGGACAGGGCAATCAGCCCCAGCATTTT
CDR3: CASSGQGNQPQHF

J: TRBJ2-2
size: once
length: 16
V: TRBV10-3
D: TRBD2
DNA: TGTGCCATCAGTGAGCGTCGGGGGGTCGACACCGGGGAGCTGTTTTTT
CDR3: CAISERRGVDTGELFF

J: TRBJ2-7
size: -
length: 13
V: TRBV2
D: TRBD2
DNA: TGTGCCAGCTCGGGGGGGGTTACCTACGAGCAGTACTTC
CDR3: CASSGGVTYEQYF

J: TRBJ1-1
size: -
length: 15
V: TRBV7-2
D: TRBD1
DNA: TGTGCCAGCACCTGGGACAGGGTAATTTCCACTGAAGCTTTCTTT
CDR3: CASTWDRVISTEAFF

J: TRBJ1-2
size: -
length: 12
V: TRBV14
D: -
DNA: TGTGCCAGCAGCCACAGGGGATATGGCTACACCTTC
CDR3: CASSHRGYGYTF

J: TRBJ2-7
size: -
length: 15
V: TRBV21-1
D: -
DNA: TGTGCCAGCAGCAAAGCTGGGACATCATCCTACGAGCAGTACTTC
CDR3: CASSKAGTSSYEQYF

J: TRBJ2-3
size: -
length: 15
V: TRBV5-1
D: -
DNA: TGCGCCAGCAGCCGTACAACCAGGGGATCAGATACGCAGTATTTT
CDR3: CASSRTTRGSDTQYF

J: TRBJ2-6
size: -
length: 15
V: TRBV7-9
D: TRBD1
DNA: TGTGCCAGCAGCACACAGGGGTCTGGGGCCAACGTCCTGACTTTC
CDR3: CASSTQGSGANVLTF

J: TRBJ1-1
size: -
length: 14
V: TRBV6-1
D: -
DNA: TGTGCCAGCAGCCTACACAGGCTGGACACTGAAGCTTTCTTT
CDR3: CASSLHRLDTEAFF

J: TRBJ1-2
size: -
length: 14
V: TRBV19
D: -
DNA: TGTGCCAGTAGTATCGGCGGGATCCCCGATGGCTACACCTTC
CDR3: CASSIGGIPDGYTF

J: TRBJ2-1
size: -
length: 17
V: TRBV4-3
D: TRBD2
DNA: TGCGCCAGCAGCCAAAAAACAGGAGGGCGGGGGGGTAATGAGCAGTTCTTC
CDR3: CASSQKTGGRGGNEQFF

J: TRBJ2-1
size: -
length: 16
V: TRBV30
D: -
DNA: TGTGCCTGGAGTGTCCCCGGAGGGGAGAACTACAATGAGCAGTTCTTC
CDR3: CAWSVPGGENYNEQFF

J: TRBJ2-5
size: -
length: 13
V: TRBV18
D: -
DNA: TGTGCCAGCTCACCTACAGACCAAGAGACCCAGTACTTC
CDR3: CASSPTDQETQYF

J: TRBJ1-5
size: -
length: 12
V: TRBV28
D: -
DNA: TGTGCCAGCAGTTCAACTAATCAGCCCCAGCATTTT
CDR3: CASSSTNQPQHF